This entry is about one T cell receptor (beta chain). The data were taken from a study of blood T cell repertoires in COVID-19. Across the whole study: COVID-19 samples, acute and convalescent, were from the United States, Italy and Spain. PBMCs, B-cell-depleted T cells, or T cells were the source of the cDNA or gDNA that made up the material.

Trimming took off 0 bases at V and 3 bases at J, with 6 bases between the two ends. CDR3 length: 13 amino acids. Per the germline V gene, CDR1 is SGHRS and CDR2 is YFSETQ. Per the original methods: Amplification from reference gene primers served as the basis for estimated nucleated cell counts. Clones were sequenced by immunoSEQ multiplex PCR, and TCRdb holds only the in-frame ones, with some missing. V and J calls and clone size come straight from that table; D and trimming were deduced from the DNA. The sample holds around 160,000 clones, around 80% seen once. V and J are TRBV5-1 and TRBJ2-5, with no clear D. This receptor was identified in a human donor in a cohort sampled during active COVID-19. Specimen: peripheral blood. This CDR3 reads CASSLAQEETQYF. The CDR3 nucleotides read TGCGCCAGCAGCTTGGCCCAGGAAGAGACCCAGTACTTC.